Sequencing of this TCR beta chain was carried out in a study of identical twins. Unique molecular identifiers were in the cDNA, with template-switch universal primer binding. TCRdb reprocessed the 5' RACE reads with MiXCR, giving one entry per CDR3 protein. The sample shows 400,000 or so distinct CDR3 sequences, roughly 9% of them seen only once. This clonotype was seen many times. Germline CDR1 SNHLY, CDR2 FYNNEI. The J segment lost 0 bases and the V segment lost 6 bases, leaving 5 bases of the junction unmatched. The CDR3 contains 15 residues. Material for sequencing was naive T cells sorted from blood. The chain carries TRBV2 and TRBJ2-1; the match to TRBD1 covers 7 bases. The source of this sequence is a woman aged 45 to 65 in good health. CDR3 in DNA: TGTGCCAGCAGGCCGGGACAGAGCTCCTACAATGAGCAGTTCTTC. Protein product: CASRPGQSSYNEQFF.